The source of this T cell receptor beta chain is a study of neurological immune-mediated disorders. Study-wide results and caveats: HTLV-1-associated myelopathy led in TCR clonal expansion, while multiple sclerosis ranked lowest, below healthy controls.

V was trimmed by 1 base and J by 1 base, leaving 14 bases between them. This CDR3 is 18 amino acids long. CDR1 LNHNV and CDR2 YYDKDF come from the germline V gene (reference sequence). This clonotype occurred many times. What it recognizes is unknown. The cDNA was generated by 5'RACE with 10-nucleotide random UMIs. TCRdb used MiXCR to reprocess the 5' RACE reads, holding one entry per CDR3 protein. The repertoire includes 52,000 or so distinct CDR3 sequences, approximately 3.6% of them detected once, and more than 1.5% sits in the top ten. V usage is TRBV15 and J usage is TRBJ1-6; a possible D gene is TRBD1 (6 bases). What was sequenced was CD4+ T cells from blood. The receptor was derived from a woman in her thirties or forties with multiple sclerosis. CDR3 residues: CATSRGLGGGSYNSPLHF. The DNA of the CDR3 is TGTGCCACCAGCAGAGGCTTGGGGGGCGGATCCTATAATTCACCCCTCCACTTT. The whole variable domain, remainder taken from reference TRBV15 and TRBJ1-6, is DAMVIQNPRYQVTQFGKPVTLSCSQTLNHNVMYWYQQKSSQAPKLLFHYYDKDFNNEADTPDNFQSRRPNTSFCFLDIRSPGLGDTAMYLCATSRGLGGGSYNSPLHFGNGTRLTVT.